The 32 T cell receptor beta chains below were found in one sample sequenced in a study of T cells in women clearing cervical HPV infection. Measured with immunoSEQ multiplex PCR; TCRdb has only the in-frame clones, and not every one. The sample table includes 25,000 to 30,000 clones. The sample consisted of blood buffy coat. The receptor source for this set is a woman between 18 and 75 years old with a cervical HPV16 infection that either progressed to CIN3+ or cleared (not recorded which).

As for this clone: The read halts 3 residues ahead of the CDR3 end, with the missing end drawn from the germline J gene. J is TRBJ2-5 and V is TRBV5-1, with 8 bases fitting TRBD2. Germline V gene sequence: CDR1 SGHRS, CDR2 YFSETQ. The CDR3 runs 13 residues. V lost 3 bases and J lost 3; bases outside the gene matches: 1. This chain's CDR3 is CASSSGGKETQYF. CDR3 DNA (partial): TGCGCCAGCAGCTCGGGGGGGAAAGAGACC.

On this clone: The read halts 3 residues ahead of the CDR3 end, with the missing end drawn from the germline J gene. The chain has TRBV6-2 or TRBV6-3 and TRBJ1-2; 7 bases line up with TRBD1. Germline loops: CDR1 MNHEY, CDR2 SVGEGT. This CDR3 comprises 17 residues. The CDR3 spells CASSYVSTGMVLGGYTF. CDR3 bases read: TGTGCCAGCAGTTACGTTTCGACAGGGATGGTTCTAGGCGGC.

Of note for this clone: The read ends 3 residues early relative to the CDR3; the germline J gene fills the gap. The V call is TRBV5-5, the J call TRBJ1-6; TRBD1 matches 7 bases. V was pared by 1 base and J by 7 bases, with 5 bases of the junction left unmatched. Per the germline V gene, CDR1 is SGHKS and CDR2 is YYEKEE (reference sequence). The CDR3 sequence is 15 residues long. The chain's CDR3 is CASSLTGVGNSPLHF. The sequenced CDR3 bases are TGTGCCAGCAGCTTGACAGGGGTTGGGAATTCACCC. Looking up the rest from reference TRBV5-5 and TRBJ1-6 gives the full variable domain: DAGVTQSPTHLIKTRGQQVTLRCSPISGHKSVSWYQQVLGQGPQFIFQYYEKEERGRGNFPDRFSARQFPNYSSELNVNALLLGDSALYLCASSLTGVGNSPLHFGNGTRLTVT.

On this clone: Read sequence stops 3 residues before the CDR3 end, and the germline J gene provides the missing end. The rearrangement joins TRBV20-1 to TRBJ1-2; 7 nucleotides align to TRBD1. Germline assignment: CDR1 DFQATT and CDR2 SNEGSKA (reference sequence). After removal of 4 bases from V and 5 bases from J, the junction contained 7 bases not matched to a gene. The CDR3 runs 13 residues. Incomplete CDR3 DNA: TGCAGTGCTACCCAGGGGGGCGGATATGGC. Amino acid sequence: CSATQGGGYG. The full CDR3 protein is CSATQGGGYGYTF.

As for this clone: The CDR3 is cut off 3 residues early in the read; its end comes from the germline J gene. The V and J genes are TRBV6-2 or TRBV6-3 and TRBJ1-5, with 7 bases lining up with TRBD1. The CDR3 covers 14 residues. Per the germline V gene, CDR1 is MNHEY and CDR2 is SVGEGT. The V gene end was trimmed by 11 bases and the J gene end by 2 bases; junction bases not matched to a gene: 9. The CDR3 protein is CAGTFTGGNQPQHF. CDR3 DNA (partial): TGTGCCGGCACCTTTACAGGGGGCAATCAGCCC.

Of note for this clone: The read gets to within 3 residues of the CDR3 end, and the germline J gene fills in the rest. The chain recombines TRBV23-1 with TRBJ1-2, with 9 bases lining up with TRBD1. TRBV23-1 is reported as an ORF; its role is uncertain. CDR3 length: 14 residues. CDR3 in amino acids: CASSHEDRGDTYTF. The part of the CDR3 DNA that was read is TGCGCCAGCAGTCATGAGGACAGGGGTGATACC.

The part of the CDR3 DNA that was read is TGTGCCAGCAGCCCGACCGGGGTTGGAACGGGGGGGCTGATT. It specifies CASSPTGVGTGGLI. The whole CDR3 reads CASSPTGVGTGGLIQYF. The chain has TRBV6-2 or TRBV6-3 and TRBJ2-4; 8 bases line up with TRBD2. The sequence runs out 3 residues before the end of the CDR3; the remainder is reconstructed from the germline J gene. Germline loops: CDR1 MNHEY, CDR2 SVGEGT. The CDR3 is 17 residues long.

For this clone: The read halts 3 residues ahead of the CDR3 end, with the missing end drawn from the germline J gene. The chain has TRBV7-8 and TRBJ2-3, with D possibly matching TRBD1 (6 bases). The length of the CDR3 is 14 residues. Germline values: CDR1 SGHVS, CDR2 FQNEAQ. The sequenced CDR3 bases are TGTGCCAGCAGCTTTGGGACACACCAAGAGACG. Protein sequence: CASSFGTHQET. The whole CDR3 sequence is CASSFGTHQETQYF.

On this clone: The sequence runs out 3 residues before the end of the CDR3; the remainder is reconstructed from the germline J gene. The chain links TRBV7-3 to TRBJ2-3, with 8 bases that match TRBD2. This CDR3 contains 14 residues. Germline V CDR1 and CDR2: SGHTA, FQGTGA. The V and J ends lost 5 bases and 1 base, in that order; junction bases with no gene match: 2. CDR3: CASSAGGGTDTQYF. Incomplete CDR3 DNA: TGTGCCAGCAGCGCGGGAGGAGGCACAGATACG. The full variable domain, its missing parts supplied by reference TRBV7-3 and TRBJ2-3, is GAGVSQTPSNKVTEKGKYVELRCDPISGHTALYWYRQSLGQGPEFLIYFQGTGAADDSGLPNDRFFAVRPEGSVSTLKIQRTERGDSAVYLCASSAGGGTDTQYFGPGTRLTVL.

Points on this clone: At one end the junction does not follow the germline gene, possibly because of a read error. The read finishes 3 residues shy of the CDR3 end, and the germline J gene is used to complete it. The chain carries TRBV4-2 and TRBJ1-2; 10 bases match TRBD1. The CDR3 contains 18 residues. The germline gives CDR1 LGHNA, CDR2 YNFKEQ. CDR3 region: CASSQDRGQGTANYGYTF. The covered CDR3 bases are TGCGCCAGCAGCCAAGATCGGGGACAGGGGACCGCTAACTATGGC.

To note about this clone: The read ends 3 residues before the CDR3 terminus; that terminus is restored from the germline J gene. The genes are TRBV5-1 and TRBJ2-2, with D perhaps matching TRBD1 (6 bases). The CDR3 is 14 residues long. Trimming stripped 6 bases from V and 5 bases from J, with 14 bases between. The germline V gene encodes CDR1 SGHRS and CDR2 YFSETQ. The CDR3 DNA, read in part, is TGCGCCAGCAAGATCAGGGGTTTTACCGGGGAG. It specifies CASKIRGFTGE. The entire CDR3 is CASKIRGFTGELFF. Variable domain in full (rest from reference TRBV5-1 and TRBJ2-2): KAGVTQTPRYLIKTRGQQVTLSCSPISGHRSVSWYQQTPGQGLQFLFEYFSETQRNKGNFPGRFSGRQFSNSRSEMNVSTLELGDSALYLCASKIRGFTGELFFGEGSRLTVL.

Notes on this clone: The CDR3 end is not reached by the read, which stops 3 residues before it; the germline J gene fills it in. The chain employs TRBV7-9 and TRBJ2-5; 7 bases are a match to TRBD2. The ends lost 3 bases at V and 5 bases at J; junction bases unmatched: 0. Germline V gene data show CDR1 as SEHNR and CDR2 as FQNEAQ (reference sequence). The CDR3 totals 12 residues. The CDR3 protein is CASSFGGETQYF. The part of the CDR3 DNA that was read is TGTGCCAGCAGCTTCGGGGGGGAGACC.

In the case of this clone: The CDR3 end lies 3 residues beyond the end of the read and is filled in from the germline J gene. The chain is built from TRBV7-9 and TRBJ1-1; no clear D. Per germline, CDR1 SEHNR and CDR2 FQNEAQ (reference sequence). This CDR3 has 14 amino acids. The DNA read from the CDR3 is TGTGCCAGCAGCTCGGGCGCCGACGGGGTAGAA. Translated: CASSSGADGVE. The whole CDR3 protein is CASSSGADGVEAFF. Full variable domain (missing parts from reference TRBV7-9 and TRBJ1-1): DTGVSQNPRHKITKRGQNVTFRCDPISEHNRLYWYRQTLGQGPEFLTYFQNEAQLEKSRLLSDRFSAERPKGSFSTLEIQRTEQGDSAMYLCASSSGADGVEAFFGQGTRLTVV.

This chain's CDR3 is CASSLPGQNSPLHF. The DNA read from the CDR3 is TGTGCCAGCAGCTTACCGGGACAAAATTCACCC. The chain links TRBV7-9 to TRBJ1-6; tentatively, D is TRBD1 (6 bases). The sequence runs out 3 residues before the end of the CDR3; the remainder is reconstructed from the germline J gene. Germline V gene lookup returns CDR1 SEHNR and CDR2 FQNEAQ (reference sequence). V lost 2 bases and J 7 bases, leaving 9 bases between the germline ends. This CDR3 comprises 14 residues.

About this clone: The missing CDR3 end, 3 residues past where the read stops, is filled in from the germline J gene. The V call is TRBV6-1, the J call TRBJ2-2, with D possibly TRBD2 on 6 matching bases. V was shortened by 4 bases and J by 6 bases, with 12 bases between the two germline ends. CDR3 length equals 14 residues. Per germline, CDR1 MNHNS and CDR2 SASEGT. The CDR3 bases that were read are TGTGCCAGCAGTGCTTTGGAGGGGTCCGGGGAG. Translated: CASSALEGSGE. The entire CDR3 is CASSALEGSGELFF.

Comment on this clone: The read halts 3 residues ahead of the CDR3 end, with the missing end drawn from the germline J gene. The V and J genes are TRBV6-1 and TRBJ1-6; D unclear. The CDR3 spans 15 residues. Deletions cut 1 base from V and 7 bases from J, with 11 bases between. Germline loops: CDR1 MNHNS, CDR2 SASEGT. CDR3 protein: CASSEEWLRNSPLHF. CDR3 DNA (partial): TGTGCCAGCAGTGAAGAGTGGCTTCGCAATTCACCC.

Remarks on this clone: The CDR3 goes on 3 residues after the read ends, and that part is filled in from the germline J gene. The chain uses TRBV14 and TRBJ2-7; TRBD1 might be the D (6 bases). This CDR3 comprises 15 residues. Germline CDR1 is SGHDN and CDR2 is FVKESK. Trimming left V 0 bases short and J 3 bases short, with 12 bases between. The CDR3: CASSQDRGINYEQYF. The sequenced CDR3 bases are TGTGCCAGCAGCCAAGACAGGGGAATTAACTACGAG.

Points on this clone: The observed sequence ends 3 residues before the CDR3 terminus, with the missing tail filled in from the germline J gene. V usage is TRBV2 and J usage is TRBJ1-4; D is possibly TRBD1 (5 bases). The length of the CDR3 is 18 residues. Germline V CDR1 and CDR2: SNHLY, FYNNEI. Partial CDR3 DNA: TGTGCCAGCAGTGAAGTCGGGCAGGGATACTCTGGGGCCAACGTA. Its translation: CASSEVGQGYSGANV. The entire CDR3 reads CASSEVGQGYSGANVLFF.

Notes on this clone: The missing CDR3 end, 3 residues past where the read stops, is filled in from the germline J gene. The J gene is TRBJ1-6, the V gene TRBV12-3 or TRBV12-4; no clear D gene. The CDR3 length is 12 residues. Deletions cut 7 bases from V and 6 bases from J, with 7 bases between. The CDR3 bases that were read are TGTGCCAGCAAGAGGTCTAATTCACCC. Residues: CASKRSNSP. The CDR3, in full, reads CASKRSNSPLHF.

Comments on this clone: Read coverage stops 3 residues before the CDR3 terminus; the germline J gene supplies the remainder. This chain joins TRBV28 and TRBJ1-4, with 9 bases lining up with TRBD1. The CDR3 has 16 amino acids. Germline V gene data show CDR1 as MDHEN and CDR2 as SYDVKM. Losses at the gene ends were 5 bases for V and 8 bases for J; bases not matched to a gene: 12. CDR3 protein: CASSKGQGGRREKLFF. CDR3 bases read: TGTGCCAGCAGTAAGGGACAGGGAGGGCGTCGGGAAAAA.

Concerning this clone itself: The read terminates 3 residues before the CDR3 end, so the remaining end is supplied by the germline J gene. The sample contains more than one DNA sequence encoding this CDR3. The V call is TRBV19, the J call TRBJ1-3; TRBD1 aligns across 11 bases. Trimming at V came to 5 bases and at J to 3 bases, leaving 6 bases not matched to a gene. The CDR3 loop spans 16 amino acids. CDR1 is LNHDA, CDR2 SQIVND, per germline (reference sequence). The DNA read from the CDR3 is TGTGCCAGTAGTTCCCGGACAGGGGGCCATGGAAACACC. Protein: CASSSRTGGHGNT. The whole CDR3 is CASSSRTGGHGNTIYF.

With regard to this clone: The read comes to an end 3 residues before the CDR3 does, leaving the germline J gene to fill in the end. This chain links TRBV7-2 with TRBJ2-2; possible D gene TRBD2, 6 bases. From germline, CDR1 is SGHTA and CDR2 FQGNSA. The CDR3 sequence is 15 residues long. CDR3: CASRSPTRLGGVLFF. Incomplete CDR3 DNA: TGTGCCAGCAGGTCCCCGACTAGGTTGGGGGGTGTG.

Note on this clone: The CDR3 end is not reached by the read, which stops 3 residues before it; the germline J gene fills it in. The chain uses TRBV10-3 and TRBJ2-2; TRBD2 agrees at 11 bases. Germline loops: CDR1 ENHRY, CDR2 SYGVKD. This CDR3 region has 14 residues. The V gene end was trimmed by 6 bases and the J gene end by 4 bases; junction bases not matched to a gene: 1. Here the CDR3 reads CAISLAGGTGELFF. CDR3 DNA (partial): TGTGCCATCAGCCTAGCGGGAGGCACCGGGGAG.

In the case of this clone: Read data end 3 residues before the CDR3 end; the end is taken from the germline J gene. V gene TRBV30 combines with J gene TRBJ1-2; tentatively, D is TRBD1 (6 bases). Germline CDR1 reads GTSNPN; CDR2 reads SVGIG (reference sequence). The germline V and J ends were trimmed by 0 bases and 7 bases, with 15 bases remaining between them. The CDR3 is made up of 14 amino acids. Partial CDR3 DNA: TGTGCCTGGAGTGTTGCGGTACAGGGAATTGGC. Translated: CAWSVAVQGIG. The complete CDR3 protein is CAWSVAVQGIGYTF.

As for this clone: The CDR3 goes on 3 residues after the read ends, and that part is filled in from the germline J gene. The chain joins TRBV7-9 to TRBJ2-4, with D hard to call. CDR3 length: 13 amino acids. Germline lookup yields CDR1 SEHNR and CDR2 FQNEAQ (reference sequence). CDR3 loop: CASSLSTAYGQYF. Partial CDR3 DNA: TGTGCCAGCAGCTTATCCACAGCCTATGGT.

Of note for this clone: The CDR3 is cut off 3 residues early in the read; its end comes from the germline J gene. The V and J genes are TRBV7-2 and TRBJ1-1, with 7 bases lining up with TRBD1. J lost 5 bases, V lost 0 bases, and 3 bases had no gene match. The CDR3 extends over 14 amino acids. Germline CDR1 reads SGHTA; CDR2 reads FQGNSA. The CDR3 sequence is CASSLATGPTEAFF. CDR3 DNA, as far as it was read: TGTGCCAGCAGCTTAGCGACAGGGCCAACTGAA.

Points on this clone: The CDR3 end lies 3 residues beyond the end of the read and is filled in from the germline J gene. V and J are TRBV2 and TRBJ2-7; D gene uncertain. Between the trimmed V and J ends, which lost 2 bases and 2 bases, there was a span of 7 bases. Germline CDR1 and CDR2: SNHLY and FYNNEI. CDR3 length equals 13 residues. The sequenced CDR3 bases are TGTGCCAGCAGTGAATACAGAACCTACGAG. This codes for CASSEYRTYE. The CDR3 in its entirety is CASSEYRTYEQYF.

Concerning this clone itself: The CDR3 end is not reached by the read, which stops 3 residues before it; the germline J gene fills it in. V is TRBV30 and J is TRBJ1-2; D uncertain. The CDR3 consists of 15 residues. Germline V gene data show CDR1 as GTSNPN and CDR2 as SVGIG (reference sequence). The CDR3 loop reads CAWSVNGGSYNDYTF. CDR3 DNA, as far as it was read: TGTGCCTGGAGTGTAAACGGAGGGTCCTACAATGAC.

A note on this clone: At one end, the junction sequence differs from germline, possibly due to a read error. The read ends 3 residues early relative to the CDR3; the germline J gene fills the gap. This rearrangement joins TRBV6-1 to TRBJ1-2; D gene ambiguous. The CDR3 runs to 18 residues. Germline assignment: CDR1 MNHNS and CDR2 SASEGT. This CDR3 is CASSESEAKAYFNYGYTF. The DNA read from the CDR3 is TGTGCCAGCAGTGAATCAGAGGCCAAAGCCTACTTTAACTATGGA.

CDR3 DNA, as far as it was read: TGTGCCAGTAGTATCGCACAGGGGATGGCAACTAATGAAAAA. Translated, it gives CASSIAQGMATNEK. The whole CDR3 protein reads CASSIAQGMATNEKLFF. The chain is built from TRBV19 and TRBJ1-4; 7 bases match TRBD1. The read comes to an end 3 residues before the CDR3 does, leaving the germline J gene to fill in the end. With 3 bases clipped from V and 0 bases from J, the junction kept 7 bases outside the gene matches. Germline CDR1 reads LNHDA; CDR2 reads SQIVND (reference sequence). This CDR3 spans 17 amino acids. The whole variable domain, filled in from reference TRBV19 and TRBJ1-4, reads DGGITQSPKYLFRKEGQNVTLSCEQNLNHDAMYWYRQDPGQGLRLIYYSQIVNDFQKGDIAEGYSVSREKKESFPLTVTSAQKNPTAFYLCASSIAQGMATNEKLFFGSGTQLSVL.

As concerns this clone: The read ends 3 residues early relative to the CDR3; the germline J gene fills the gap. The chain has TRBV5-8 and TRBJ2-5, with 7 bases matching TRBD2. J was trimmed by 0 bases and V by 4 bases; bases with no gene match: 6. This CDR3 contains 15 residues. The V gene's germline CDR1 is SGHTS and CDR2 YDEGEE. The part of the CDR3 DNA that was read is TGTGCCAGCAGCCGGGGGAGGGGAAACCAAGAGACC. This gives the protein CASSRGRGNQET. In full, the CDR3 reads CASSRGRGNQETQYF. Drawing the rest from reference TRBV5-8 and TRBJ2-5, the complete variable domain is EAGVTQSPTHLIKTRGQQATLRCSPISGHTSVYWYQQALGLGLQFLLWYDEGEERNRGNFPPRFSGRQFPNYSSELNVNALELEDSALYLCASSRGRGNQETQYFGPGTRLLVL.

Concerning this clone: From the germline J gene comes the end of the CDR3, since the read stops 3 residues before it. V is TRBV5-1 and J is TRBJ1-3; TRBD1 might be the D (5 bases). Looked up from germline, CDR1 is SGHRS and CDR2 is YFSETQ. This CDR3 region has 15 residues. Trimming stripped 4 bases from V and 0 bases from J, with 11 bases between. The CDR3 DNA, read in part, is TGCGCCAGCAGCGTTGACAGCCGCTCTGGAAACACC. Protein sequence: CASSVDSRSGNT. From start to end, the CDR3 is CASSVDSRSGNTIYF.